This TCR beta chain comes out of a study of CD8+CD57+ T cells in acquired aplastic anemia. Broader study findings: Researchers reported that CD8+ Simpson's diversity was not significantly different in patients versus controls. Patients shared just under 30 CD8+ CDR3 sequences with controls.

CDR3 length: 15 residues. V was pared by 3 bases and J by 7 bases, with 15 bases between. Note on this clonotype: Its antigen is not known.

According to the study, genomic DNA was the template for TCR beta VDJ and CDR3 profiling. TCRdb recomputed calls from the reads with MiXCR, one row per CDR3 protein. The sample holds about 470,000 distinct CDR3 sequences, 25% to 40% seen once. Patients selected for sequencing had displayed CD8+CD57+ cell expansion by flow cytometry. All patients were therapy-naive when blood was sampled. Sequencing input: sorted CD4+, CD8+, or CD8+CD57+ T cells (not recorded which) from PBMCs. This TCR was sampled from a human donor with aplastic anemia. V and J are TRBV12-3 or TRBV12-4 and TRBJ1-4; a weak D match, TRBD1 (6 bases). The CDR3 bases are TGTGCCAGCAGTTTGCGACAGGATGGGGGTGAAAAACTGTTTTTT. Encoded protein: CASSLRQDGGEKLFF.